The clone carrying this T cell receptor (beta chain) rates as medium-sized. Its specificity is not known. TCRdb redid the calling of the 5' RACE reads with MiXCR, one entry per CDR3 protein. Of roughly 150,000 distinct CDR3 sequences detected, approximately 32% appear once; the ten largest clones hold approximately 6%. This sample was taken from a study of CD8 T cells in ankylosing spondylitis. Study-wide results and limits: CD8+ cells made up the disease-linked clones, which were relatively rare in peripheral blood.

Germline loops: CDR1 DFQATT, CDR2 SNEGSKA (reference sequence). The CDR3 extends over 13 amino acids. V was cut by 6 bases and J by 2 bases, with 12 bases left in between. The source material was synovial fluid, either unsorted or a sorted T cell fraction (not recorded which). The TCR comes from a male donor with ankylosing spondylitis. The genes are TRBV20-1 and TRBJ2-3; D gene uncertain. The CDR3 region is CSAPPRVTDTQYF. CDR3 in DNA: TGCAGTGCCCCTCCCCGGGTCACAGATACGCAGTATTTT.